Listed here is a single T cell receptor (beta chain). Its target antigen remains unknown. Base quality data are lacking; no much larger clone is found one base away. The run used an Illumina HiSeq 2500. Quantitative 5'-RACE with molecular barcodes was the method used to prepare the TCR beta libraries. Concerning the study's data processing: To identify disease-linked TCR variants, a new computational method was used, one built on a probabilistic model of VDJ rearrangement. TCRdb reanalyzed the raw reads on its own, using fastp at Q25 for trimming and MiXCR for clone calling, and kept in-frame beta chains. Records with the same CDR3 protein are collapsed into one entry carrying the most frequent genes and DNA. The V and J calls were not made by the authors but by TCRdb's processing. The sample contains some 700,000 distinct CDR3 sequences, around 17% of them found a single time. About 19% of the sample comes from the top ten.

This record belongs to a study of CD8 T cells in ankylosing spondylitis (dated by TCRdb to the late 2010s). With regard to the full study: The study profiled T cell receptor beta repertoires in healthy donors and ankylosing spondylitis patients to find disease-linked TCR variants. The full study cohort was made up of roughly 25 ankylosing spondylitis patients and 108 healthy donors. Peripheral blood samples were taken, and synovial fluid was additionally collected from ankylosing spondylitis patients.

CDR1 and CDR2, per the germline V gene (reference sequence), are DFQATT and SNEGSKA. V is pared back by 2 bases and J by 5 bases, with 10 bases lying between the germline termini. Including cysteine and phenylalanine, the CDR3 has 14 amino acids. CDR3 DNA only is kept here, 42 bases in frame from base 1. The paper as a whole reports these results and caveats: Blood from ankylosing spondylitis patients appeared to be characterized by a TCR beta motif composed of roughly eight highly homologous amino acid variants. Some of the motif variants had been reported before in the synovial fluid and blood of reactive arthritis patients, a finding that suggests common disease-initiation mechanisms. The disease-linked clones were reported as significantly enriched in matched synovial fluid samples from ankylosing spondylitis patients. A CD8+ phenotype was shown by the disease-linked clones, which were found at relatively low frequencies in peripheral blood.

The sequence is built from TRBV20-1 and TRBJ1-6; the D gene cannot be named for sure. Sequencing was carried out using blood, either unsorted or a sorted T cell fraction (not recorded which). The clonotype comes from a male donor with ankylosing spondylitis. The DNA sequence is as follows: TGCAGTGCTAGAATTGCGGAGAATAATTCACCCCTCCACTTT. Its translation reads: CSARIAENNSPLHF.